This T cell receptor beta chain was identified during a study of blood T cell repertoires in COVID-19. Study-wide context: Nucleic acid was either cDNA or gDNA, and it came from T cells, B-cell-depleted T cells, or PBMCs.

Original data processing: Reference gene primer amplification gave estimated nucleated cell counts. Clones were read by immunoSEQ multiplex PCR, and TCRdb kept only the in-frame ones, dropping some. V, J and clone size derive from that table, while D and trimming were established from the DNA sequence. Counted here are 65,000 to 70,000 clones, 70% to 90% occurring once; the ten biggest clones make up 16%. Germline V CDR1 and CDR2: LNHNV, YYDKDF (reference sequence). The trim removed 2 bases at V and 8 bases at J, leaving 7 bases unmatched. The CDR3 is 14 amino acids. The Seattle site enrolled patients during active infection and followed them longitudinally.

This rearrangement joins TRBV15 to TRBJ1-2, with 8 bases identical to TRBD1. The source material was peripheral blood. The receptor comes from a man aged 40-50 years with COVID-19, enrolled during active disease. The CDR3 DNA reads as TGTGCCACCAGCAGACAGGGGGCTTACTCCGGCTACACCTTC. Residues: CATSRQGAYSGYTF.